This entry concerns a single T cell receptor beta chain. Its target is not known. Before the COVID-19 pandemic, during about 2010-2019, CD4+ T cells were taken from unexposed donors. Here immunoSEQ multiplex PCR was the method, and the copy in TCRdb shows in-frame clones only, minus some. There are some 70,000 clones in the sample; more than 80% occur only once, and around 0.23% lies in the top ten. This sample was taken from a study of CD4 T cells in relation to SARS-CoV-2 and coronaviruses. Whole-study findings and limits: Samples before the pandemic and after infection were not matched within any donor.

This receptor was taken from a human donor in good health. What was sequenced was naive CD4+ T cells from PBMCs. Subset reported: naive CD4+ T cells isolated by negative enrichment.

This chain's CDR3 is CASSLDGPSSGNTIYF. The CDR3 DNA is TGTGCCAGCAGCCTCGACGGACCAAGCTCTGGAAACACCATATATTTT. This chain links TRBV7-2 with TRBJ1-3; D is ambiguous. This CDR3 is built from 16 residues. Trimming pared 5 bases from V and 0 bases from J, leaving 14 bases between. From germline, CDR1 is SGHTA and CDR2 FQGNSA.